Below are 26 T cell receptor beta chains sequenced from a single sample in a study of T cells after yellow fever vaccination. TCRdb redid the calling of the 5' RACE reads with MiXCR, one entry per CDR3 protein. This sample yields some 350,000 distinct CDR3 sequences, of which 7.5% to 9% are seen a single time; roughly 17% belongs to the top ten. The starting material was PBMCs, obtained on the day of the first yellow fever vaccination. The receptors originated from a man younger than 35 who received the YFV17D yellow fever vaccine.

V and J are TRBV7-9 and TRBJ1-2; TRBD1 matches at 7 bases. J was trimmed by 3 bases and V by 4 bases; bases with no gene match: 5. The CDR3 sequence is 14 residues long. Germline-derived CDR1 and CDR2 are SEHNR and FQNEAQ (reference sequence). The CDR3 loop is CASSSDRDDYGYTF. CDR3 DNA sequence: TGTGCCAGCAGCTCCGACAGGGATGACTATGGCTACACCTTC.

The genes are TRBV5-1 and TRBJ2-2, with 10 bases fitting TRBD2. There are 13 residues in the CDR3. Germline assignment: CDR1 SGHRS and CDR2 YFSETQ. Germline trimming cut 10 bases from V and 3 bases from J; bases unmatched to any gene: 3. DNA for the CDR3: TGCGCCGGAGGGACTAGCGACACCGGGGAGCTGTTTTTT. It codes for CAGGTSDTGELFF.

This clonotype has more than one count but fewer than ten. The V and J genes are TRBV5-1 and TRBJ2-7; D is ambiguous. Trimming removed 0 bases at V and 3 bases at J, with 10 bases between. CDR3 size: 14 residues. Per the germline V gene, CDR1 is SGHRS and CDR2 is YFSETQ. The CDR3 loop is CASSLVSANYEQYF. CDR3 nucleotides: TGCGCCAGCAGCTTGGTGTCAGCAAACTACGAGCAGTACTTC.

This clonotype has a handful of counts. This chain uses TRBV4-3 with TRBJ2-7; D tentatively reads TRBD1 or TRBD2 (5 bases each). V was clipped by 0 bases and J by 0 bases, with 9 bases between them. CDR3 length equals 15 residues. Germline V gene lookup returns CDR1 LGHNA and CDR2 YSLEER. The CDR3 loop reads CASSQDRGSSYEQYF. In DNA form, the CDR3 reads TGCGCCAGCAGCCAAGATCGGGGCTCCTCCTACGAGCAGTACTTC.

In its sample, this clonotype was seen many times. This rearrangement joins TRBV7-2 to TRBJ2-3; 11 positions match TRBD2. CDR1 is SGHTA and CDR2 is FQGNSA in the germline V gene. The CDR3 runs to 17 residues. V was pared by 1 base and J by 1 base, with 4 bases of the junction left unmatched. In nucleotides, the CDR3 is TGTGCCAGCAGCTTAGGTGTTAGCGGGGGGGGCACAGATACGCAGTATTTT. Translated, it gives CASSLGVSGGGTDTQYF.

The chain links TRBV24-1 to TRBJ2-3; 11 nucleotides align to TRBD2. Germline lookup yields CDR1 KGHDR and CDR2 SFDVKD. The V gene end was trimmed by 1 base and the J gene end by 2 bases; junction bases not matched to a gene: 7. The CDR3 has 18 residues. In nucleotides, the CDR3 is TGTGCCACCAGTGATTTCGGCGGGACTAGCGGATACACAGATACGCAGTATTTT. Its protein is CATSDFGGTSGYTDTQYF.

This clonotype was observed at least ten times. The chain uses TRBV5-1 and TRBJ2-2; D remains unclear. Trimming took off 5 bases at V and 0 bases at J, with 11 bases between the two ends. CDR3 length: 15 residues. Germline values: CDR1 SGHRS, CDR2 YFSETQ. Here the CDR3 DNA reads TGCGCCAGCAGAGTCGTAATAACGAACACCGGGGAGCTGTTTTTT. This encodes CASRVVITNTGELFF.

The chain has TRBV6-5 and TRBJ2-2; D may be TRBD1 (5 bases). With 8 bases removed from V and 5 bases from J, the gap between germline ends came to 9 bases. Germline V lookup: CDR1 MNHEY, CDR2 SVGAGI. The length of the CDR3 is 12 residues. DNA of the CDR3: TGTGCCAGCGGGTGGACAACCGGGGAGCTGTTTTTT. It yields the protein CASGWTTGELFF.

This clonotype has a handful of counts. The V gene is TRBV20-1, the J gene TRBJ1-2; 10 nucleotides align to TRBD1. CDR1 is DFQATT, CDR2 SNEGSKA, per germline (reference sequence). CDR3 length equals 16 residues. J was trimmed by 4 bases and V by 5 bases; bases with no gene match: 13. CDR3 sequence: CSAGVTPGQGTYGYTF. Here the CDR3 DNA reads TGCAGTGCTGGAGTCACACCGGGACAGGGGACCTATGGCTACACCTTC.

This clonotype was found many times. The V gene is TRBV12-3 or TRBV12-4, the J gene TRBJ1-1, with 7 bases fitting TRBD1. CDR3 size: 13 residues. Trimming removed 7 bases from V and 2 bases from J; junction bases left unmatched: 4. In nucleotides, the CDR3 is TGTGCCAGCACTGGACAGGTAAACACTGAAGCTTTCTTT. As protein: CASTGQVNTEAFF.

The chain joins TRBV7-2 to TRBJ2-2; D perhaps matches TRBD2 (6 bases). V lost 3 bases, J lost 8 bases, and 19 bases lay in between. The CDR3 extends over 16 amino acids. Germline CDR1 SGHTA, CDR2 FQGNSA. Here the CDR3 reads CASSLIFGGLIGELFF. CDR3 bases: TGTGCCAGCAGCTTGATCTTCGGGGGACTGATTGGGGAGCTGTTTTTT.

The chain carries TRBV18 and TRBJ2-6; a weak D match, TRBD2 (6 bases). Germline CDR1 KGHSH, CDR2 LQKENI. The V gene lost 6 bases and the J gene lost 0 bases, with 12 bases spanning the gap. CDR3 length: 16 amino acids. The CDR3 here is CASSRLGGSGANVLTF. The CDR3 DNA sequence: TGTGCCAGCTCGCGACTCGGGGGCTCTGGGGCCAACGTCCTGACTTTC.

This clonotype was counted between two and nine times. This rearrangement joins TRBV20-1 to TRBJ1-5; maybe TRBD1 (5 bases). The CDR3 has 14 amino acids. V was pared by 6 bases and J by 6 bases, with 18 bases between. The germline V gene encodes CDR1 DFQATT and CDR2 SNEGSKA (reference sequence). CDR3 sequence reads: CSATSLRGFQPQHF. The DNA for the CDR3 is TGCAGTGCCACTAGTCTGAGGGGTTTTCAGCCCCAGCATTTT.

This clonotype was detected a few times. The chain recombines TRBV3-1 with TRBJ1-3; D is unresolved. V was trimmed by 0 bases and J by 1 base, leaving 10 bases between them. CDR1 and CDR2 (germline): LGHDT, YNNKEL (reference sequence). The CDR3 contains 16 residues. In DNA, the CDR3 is TGTGCCAGCAGCCAAGAGGGGTTCCAATCTGGAAACACCATATATTTT. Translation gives CASSQEGFQSGNTIYF.

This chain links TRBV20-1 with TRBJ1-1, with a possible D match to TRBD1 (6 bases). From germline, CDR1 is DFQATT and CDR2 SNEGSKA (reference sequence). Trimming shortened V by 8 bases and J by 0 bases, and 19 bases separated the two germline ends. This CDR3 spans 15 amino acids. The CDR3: CSPRGRTHMNTEAFF. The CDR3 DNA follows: TGCAGTCCTCGGGGGCGAACCCACATGAACACTGAAGCTTTCTTT.

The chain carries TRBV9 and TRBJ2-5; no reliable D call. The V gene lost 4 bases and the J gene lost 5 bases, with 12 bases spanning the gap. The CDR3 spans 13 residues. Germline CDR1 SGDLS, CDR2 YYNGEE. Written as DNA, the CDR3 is TGTGCCAGCAGCCCTACAGTGGTGGAGACCCAGTACTTC. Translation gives CASSPTVVETQYF. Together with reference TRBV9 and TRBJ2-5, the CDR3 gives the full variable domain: DSGVTQTPKHLITATGQRVTLRCSPRSGDLSVYWYQQSLDQGLQFLIQYYNGEERAKGNILERFSAQQFPDLHSELNLSSLELGDSALYFCASSPTVVETQYFGPGTRLLVL.

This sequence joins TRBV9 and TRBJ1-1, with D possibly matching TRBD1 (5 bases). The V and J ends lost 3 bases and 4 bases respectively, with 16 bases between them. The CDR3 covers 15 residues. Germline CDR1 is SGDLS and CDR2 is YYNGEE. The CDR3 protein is CASSAFRGTGTEAFF. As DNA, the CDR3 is TGTGCCAGCAGCGCCTTCCGGGGGACCGGCACTGAAGCTTTCTTT.

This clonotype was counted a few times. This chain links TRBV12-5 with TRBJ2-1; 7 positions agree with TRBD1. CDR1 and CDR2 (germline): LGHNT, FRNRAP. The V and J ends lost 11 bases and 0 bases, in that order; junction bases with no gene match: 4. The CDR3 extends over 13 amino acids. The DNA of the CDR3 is TGTGCTTCGGCAGGGGGCTCCTACAATGAGCAGTTCTTC. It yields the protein CASAGGSYNEQFF. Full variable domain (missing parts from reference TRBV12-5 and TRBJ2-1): DARVTQTPRHKVTEMGQEVTMRCQPILGHNTVFWYRQTMMQGLELLAYFRNRAPLDDSGMPKDRFSAEMPDATLATLKIQPSEPRDSAVYFCASAGGSYNEQFFGPGTRLTVL.

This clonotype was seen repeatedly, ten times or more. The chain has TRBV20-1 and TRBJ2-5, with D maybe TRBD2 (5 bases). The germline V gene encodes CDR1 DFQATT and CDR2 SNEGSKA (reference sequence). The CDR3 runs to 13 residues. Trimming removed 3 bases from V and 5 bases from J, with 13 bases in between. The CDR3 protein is CSASRSGVETQYF. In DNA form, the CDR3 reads TGCAGTGCTAGTAGATCCGGGGTCGAGACCCAGTACTTC.

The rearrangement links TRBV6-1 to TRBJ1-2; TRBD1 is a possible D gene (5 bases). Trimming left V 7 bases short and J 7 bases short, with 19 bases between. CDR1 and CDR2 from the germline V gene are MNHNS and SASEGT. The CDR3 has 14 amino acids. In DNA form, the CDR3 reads TGTGCCAGCATCCTGTCGGGACTGGCGGGTGGCTACACCTTC. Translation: CASILSGLAGGYTF.

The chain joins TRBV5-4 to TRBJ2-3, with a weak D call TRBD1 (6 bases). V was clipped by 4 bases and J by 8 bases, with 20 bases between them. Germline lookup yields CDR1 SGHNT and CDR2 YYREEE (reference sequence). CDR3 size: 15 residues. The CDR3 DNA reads TGTGCCAGCAGCCAAATGGGGGCGGGTATGGGTACGCAGTATTTT. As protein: CASSQMGAGMGTQYF. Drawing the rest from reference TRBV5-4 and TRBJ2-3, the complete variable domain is ETGVTQSPTHLIKTRGQQVTLRCSSQSGHNTVSWYQQALGQGPQFIFQYYREEENGRGNFPPRFSGLQFPNYSSELNVNALELDDSALYLCASSQMGAGMGTQYFGPGTRLTVL.

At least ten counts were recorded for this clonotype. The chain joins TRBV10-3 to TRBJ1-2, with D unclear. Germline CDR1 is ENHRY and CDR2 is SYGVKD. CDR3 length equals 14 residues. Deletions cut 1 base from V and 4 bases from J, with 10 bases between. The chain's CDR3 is CAISEYPDLYGYTF. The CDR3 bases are TGTGCCATCAGTGAGTACCCAGACCTCTATGGCTACACCTTC.

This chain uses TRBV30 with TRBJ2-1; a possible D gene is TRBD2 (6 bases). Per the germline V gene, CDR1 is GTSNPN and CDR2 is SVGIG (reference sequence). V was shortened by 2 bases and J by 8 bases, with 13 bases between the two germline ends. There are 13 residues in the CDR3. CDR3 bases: TGTGCCTGGAGTAGGCAGGGCGGGGATGAGCAGTTCTTC. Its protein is CAWSRQGGDEQFF. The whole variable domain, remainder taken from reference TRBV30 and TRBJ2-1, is SQTIHQWPATLVQPVGSPLSLECTVEGTSNPNLYWYRQAAGRGLQLLFYSVGIGQISSEVPQNLSASRPQDRQFILSSKKLLLSDSGFYLCAWSRQGGDEQFFGPGTRLTVL.

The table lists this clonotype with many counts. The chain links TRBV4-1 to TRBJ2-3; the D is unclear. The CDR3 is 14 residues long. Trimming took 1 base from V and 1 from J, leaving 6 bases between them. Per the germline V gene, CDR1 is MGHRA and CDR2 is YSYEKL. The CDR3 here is CASSQVAGTDTQYF. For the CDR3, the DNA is TGCGCCAGCAGCCAAGTCGCGGGCACAGATACGCAGTATTTT.

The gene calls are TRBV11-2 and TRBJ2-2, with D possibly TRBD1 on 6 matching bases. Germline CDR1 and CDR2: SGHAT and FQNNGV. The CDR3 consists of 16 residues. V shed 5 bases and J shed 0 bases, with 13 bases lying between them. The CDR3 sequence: CASSPRTATNTGELFF. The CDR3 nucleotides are TGTGCCAGCAGCCCCCGGACAGCAACGAACACCGGGGAGCTGTTTTTT.

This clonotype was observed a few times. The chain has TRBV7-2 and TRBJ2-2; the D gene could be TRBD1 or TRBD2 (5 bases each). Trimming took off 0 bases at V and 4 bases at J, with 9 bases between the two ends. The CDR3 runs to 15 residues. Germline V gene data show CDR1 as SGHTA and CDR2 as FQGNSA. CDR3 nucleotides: TGTGCCAGCAGCTTAGCGCCTGGGGGCACCGGGGAGCTGTTTTTT. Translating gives CASSLAPGGTGELFF.